This paragraph reports one T cell receptor beta chain. This CDR3 spans 14 amino acids. Per the germline V gene, CDR1 is MNHEY and CDR2 is SVGAGI. Trimming removed 6 bases from V and 5 bases from J, with 14 bases in between. Original data processing: Using reference gene primer amplification, nucleated cell counts were estimated. Generated by immunoSEQ multiplex PCR, the TCRdb table keeps only in-frame clones and is missing some. V, J and clone size reflect that table, while D and trimming were determined from the DNA. The sample includes approximately 170,000 clones, less than 85% of them seen just once. This record comes from a study of blood T cell repertoires in COVID-19. On the study more broadly: The United States, Italy and Spain were the sources of the acute and convalescent COVID-19 samples.

The rearrangement uses TRBV6-5 and TRBJ2-1, with TRBD2 as a possible D gene (5 bases). Sequenced: peripheral blood. This sequence was found in a woman of 80 years or more with active or convalescent COVID-19. The CDR3 is CASRPRTLNNEQFF. DNA of the CDR3: TGTGCCAGCAGGCCAAGGACTCTTAACAATGAGCAGTTCTTC.